Below, 6 T cell receptor beta chains from the same sample are listed, as sequenced in a study of T cells in Graves' hyperthyroidism and ophthalmopathy. There were TCR beta CDR3 regions amplified from RNA transcripts. The HTBI set primed first-round TCR CDR3 RT-PCR. TCRdb reprocessed the multiplex PCR reads with MiXCR, giving one entry per CDR3 protein. The sample lists approximately 610,000 distinct CDR3 sequences, 16% occurring once. The specimen was blood. Receptors originate from a woman between 18 and 29 years old with Graves' hyperthyroidism.

The chain joins TRBV12-3 or TRBV12-4 to TRBJ2-2, with D tentatively TRBD2 (5 bases). The CDR3 extends over 15 amino acids. V was trimmed by 1 base and J by 1 base, leaving 7 bases between them. CDR3 coding DNA: TGTGCCAGCAGTTTAGGGACTTTGAACACCGGGGAGCTGTTTTTT. It yields the protein CASSLGTLNTGELFF.

This clonotype showed up just a few times. The rearrangement joins TRBV2 to TRBJ1-2; the D gene is possibly TRBD1 (5 bases). Trimming stripped 4 bases from V and 8 bases from J, with 17 bases between. Germline assignment: CDR1 SNHLY and CDR2 FYNNEI. This CDR3 is 14 amino acids long. CDR3 in DNA: TGTGCCAGCAGTGCCCGGCAGGGTCTACTCGGCTACACCTTC. This codes for CASSARQGLLGYTF.

The table lists this clonotype with many counts. The genes are TRBV20-1 and TRBJ2-3, with TRBD2 matching 11 bases. The CDR3 extends over 14 amino acids. Germline V lookup: CDR1 DFQATT, CDR2 SNEGSKA (reference sequence). V shed 3 bases, J shed 5 bases, and the junction held 4 bases outside the gene matches. CDR3 in DNA: TGCAGTGCTAGCCTAGCGGGAGGTGGAGATACGCAGTATTTT. As protein: CSASLAGGGDTQYF.

This clonotype was recorded a few times. J is TRBJ2-7 and V is TRBV27; 8 bases align to TRBD1. The ends lost 0 bases at V and 6 bases at J; junction bases unmatched: 7. Per the germline V gene, CDR1 is MNHEY and CDR2 is SMNVEV (reference sequence). The CDR3 is 15 amino acids. The CDR3 reads CASSLSGRGRGEQYF. The CDR3 region has the DNA TGTGCCAGCAGTTTATCGGGCAGGGGGCGAGGCGAGCAGTACTTC.

This rearrangement joins TRBV7-8 to TRBJ2-5; 7 positions agree with TRBD2. Per germline, CDR1 SGHVS and CDR2 FQNEAQ. The CDR3 is made up of 14 amino acids. V gave up 5 bases and J gave up 4 bases; unmatched junction bases: 7. Here the CDR3 DNA reads TGTGCCAGCAGCGGTGGGGGGGGGATAGAGACCCAGTACTTC. Translating gives CASSGGGGIETQYF. Drawing the rest from reference TRBV7-8 and TRBJ2-5, the complete variable domain is GAGVSQSPRYKVAKRGQDVALRCDPISGHVSLFWYQQALGQGPEFLTYFQNEAQLDKSGLPSDRFFAERPEGSVSTLKIQRTQQEDSAVYLCASSGGGGIETQYFGPGTRLLVL.

This clonotype was counted only a few times. Relative to the germline gene, one junction end is altered; a read error may explain this. The chain combines TRBV28 with TRBJ2-1; D ambiguous. The CDR3 is 11 residues long. Looked up from germline, CDR1 is MDHEN and CDR2 is SYDVKM. Here the CDR3 DNA reads TGTGTCAGCACATATTACAATGAGCAGTTCTTC. Protein: CVSTYYNEQFF. Full variable domain (missing parts from reference TRBV28 and TRBJ2-1): DVKVTQSSRYLVKRTGEKVFLECVQDMDHENMFWYRQDPGLGLRLIYFSYDVKMKEKGDIPEGYSVSREKKERFSLILESASTNQTSMYLCVSTYYNEQFFGPGTRLTVL.